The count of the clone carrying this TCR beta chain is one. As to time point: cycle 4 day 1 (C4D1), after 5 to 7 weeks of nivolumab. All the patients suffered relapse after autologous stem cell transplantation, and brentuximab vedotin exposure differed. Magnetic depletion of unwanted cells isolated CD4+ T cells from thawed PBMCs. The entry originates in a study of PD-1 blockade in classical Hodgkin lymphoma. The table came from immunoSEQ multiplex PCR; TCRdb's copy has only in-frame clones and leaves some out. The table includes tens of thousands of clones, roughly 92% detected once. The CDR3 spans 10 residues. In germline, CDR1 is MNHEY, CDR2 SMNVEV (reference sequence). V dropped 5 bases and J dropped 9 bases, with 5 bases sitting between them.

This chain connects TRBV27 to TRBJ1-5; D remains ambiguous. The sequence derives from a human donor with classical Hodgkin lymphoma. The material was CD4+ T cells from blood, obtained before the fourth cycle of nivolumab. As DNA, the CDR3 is TGTGCCAGCAGTCCGAGGCCCCAGCATTTT. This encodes CASSPRPQHF.